These T cell receptor beta chains were read from a single sample in a study of blood T cell repertoires in COVID-19. Data came from immunoSEQ multiplex PCR; TCRdb stores just in-frame clones and leaves some out. The sample holds approximately 210,000 clones, about 85% seen once. The sample was peripheral blood. The source is a human donor in a cohort sampled during active COVID-19. Each CDR3 is given with its conserved first and last residue. Fields, in order: J gene, D gene, V gene, clone size, CDR3 DNA, CDR3 protein. A D gene is named only where the DNA matches it firmly. Part of the rows lack a size; the others show once, few, many or a class for expanded clones.

TRBJ2-1	TRBD2	TRBV10-2	NA	TGCGCCAGCAGAAGTGGGACTAGCTTAGTGAATGAGCAGTTCTTC	CASRSGTSLVNEQFF
TRBJ2-4	TRBD2	TRBV4-1	NA	TGCGCCAGCAGCCAAGCCCCCCCCGGGAGGAAAAACATTCAGTACTTC	CASSQAPPGRKNIQYF
TRBJ2-4	NA	TRBV5-1	NA	TGCGCCAGCAGCTTGGGTCAGGGTATAGGGGACATTCAGTACTTC	CASSLGQGIGDIQYF
TRBJ2-1	TRBD1	TRBV7-2	NA	TGTGCCAGCAGCCCGCTCAGGGGGTCCTACAATGAGCAGTTCTTC	CASSPLRGSYNEQFF
TRBJ1-1	NA	TRBV7-8	NA	TGTGCCAGCAGCTTTCGTCAGGCCCTTGAAGCTTTCTTT	CASSFRQALEAFF
TRBJ1-2	NA	TRBV29-1	NA	TGCAGCGTACAGGGTTCTGATGGCTACACCTTC	CSVQGSDGYTF
TRBJ1-2	NA	TRBV19	NA	TGTGCCAGTAGTATGGAGGCGGGACCCTATGGCTACACCTTC	CASSMEAGPYGYTF
TRBJ2-5	NA	TRBV5-4	NA	TGTGCCAGCAGTGTGGGGTCCGGGACATATCAAGAGACCCAGTACTTC	CASSVGSGTYQETQYF
TRBJ2-5	NA	TRBV12-3/TRBV12-4	NA	TGTGCCAGCAGTCCCGACGGGGAGACCCAGTACTTC	CASSPDGETQYF
TRBJ2-3	NA	TRBV7-2	NA	TGTGCCAGCAGCTTAGCCAGTAATACGCAGTATTTT	CASSLASNTQYF
TRBJ2-1	NA	TRBV28	few	TGTGCCAGCAGTACCGGGACTCCCCGGAATGAGCAGTTCTTC	CASSTGTPRNEQFF
TRBJ1-1	TRBD1	TRBV30	few	TGTGCCTGGCAGCCGGACAGGATCATGAACACTGAAGCTTTCTTT	CAWQPDRIMNTEAFF
TRBJ1-5	TRBD1	TRBV5-8	NA	TGTGCCAGCAGCCCACGGACAGGGAACCAGCCCCAGCATTTT	CASSPRTGNQPQHF
TRBJ2-1	TRBD1	TRBV2	NA	TGTGCCGGAGAATCAGGGGGCGCCGACTCCTACAATGAGCAGTTCTTC	CAGESGGADSYNEQFF
TRBJ1-1	NA	TRBV6-5	NA	TGTGCCAGCAGTTTCGCGAACCTGGACACTGAAGCTTTCTTT	CASSFANLDTEAFF
TRBJ2-1	TRBD1	TRBV4-1	NA	TGCGCCAGCAGCCGCAGAAGGACAGGGTTTAAGGATGAGCAGTTCTTC	CASSRRRTGFKDEQFF
TRBJ2-5	NA	TRBV7-9	NA	TGTGCCAGCCAAATCCACAGGGAGACCCAGTACTTC	CASQIHRETQYF
TRBJ2-1	NA	TRBV2	once	TGTGCCAGCAGTTGGGCCAGGAATGAGCAGTTCTTC	CASSWARNEQFF
TRBJ2-4	NA	TRBV5-1	NA	TGCGCCAGCAGCGGGACACTAGCCAAAAACATTCAGTACTTC	CASSGTLAKNIQYF
TRBJ2-2	TRBD1	TRBV6-2/TRBV6-3	once	TGTGCCAGCAGTTACTCCCCAACAGGGGGCAGCACCGGGGAGCTGTTTTTT	CASSYSPTGGSTGELFF
TRBJ1-4	NA	TRBV5-1	NA	TGCGCCTGCGGTCCCACAGGGCTGAATGAAAAACTGTTTTTT	CACGPTGLNEKLFF
TRBJ1-1	NA	TRBV6-5	NA	TGTGCCAGCAGTTGGGAGGGATATTTGAACACTGAAGCTTTCTTT	CASSWEGYLNTEAFF
TRBJ2-2	NA	TRBV28	NA	TGTGCCAGCAGTCGAGACAGAGTGAACACCGGGGAGCTGTTTTTT	CASSRDRVNTGELFF
TRBJ2-3	NA	TRBV7-2	NA	TGTGCCAGCAGCTTAGGCCGGCGGGAATGGTTGGATACGCAGTATTTT	CASSLGRREWLDTQYF
TRBJ1-1	NA	TRBV7-2	many	TGTGCCAGCAGCTTGGATGCGGGTGTAACTGAAGCTTTCTTT	CASSLDAGVTEAFF
TRBJ2-5	TRBD2	TRBV11-3	NA	TGTGCCAGCAGCTCGACTAGCGGGAGTTCGGAGACCCAGTACTTC	CASSSTSGSSETQYF
TRBJ2-1	TRBD1	TRBV5-1	NA	TGCGCCAGCAGCTTGGTCGGGACAGGGGCCTACAATGAGCAGTTCTTC	CASSLVGTGAYNEQFF
TRBJ2-3	TRBD2	TRBV27	NA	TGTGCCAGCAAAAGCGGGGGACGCACAGATACGCAGTATTTT	CASKSGGRTDTQYF
TRBJ1-1	TRBD1	TRBV30	NA	TGTGCCTGGACCCCTCCAACGACAGGGGGAAACACTGAAGCTTTCTTT	CAWTPPTTGGNTEAFF
TRBJ2-1	NA	TRBV19	NA	TGTGCCAGTAGTATAGGCCGGGTCGACAATGAGCAGTTCTTC	CASSIGRVDNEQFF
TRBJ2-7	TRBD1	TRBV18	NA	TGTGCCAGCTCACCCTCGACAGGGCTCTCCTACGAGCAGTACTTC	CASSPSTGLSYEQYF
TRBJ1-1	NA	TRBV10-3	NA	TGTGCCATCAGTGAGGGGGGGGGCGGCACTGAAGCTTTCTTT	CAISEGGGGTEAFF
TRBJ2-3	TRBD1	TRBV18	NA	TGTGCCAGCTCACCGAATAACAGGGGGCGCGGCACAGATACGCAGTATTTT	CASSPNNRGRGTDTQYF
TRBJ2-5	TRBD2	TRBV5-5	NA	TGTGCCAGCAAAGGCGGGGGGCACGGGGTTTCACAGTACTTC	CASKGGGHGVSQYF
TRBJ2-7	NA	TRBV7-8	NA	TGTGCCAGCAGCTTATTACAGGTCTCCTACGAGCAGTACTTC	CASSLLQVSYEQYF
TRBJ2-7	NA	TRBV20-1	NA	TGCAGTGCTAGTAGCGGCTACGAGCAGTACTTC	CSASSGYEQYF
TRBJ1-1	NA	TRBV5-1	NA	TGCGCCAGCAGCCCCTTACTTTGGGCGACTGAAGCTTTCTTT	CASSPLLWATEAFF
TRBJ2-2	NA	TRBV18	NA	TGTGCCAGCTCTCCGGACACCGGGGAGCTGTTTTTT	CASSPDTGELFF
TRBJ2-1	NA	TRBV18	NA	TGTGCCAGCTCACTTCTGACAGTCTTCCCCTACAATGAGCAGTTCTTC	CASSLLTVFPYNEQFF
TRBJ2-1	TRBD1	TRBV19	NA	TGTGCCAGTTCCGGGACAGGGACTTTCAACTGGTTCCCCTCCTACAATGAGCAGTTCTTC	CASSGTGTFNWFPSYNEQFF
TRBJ2-3	NA	TRBV7-9	NA	TGTGCCAGCAGCTACGGGACAACAGATACGCAGTATTTT	CASSYGTTDTQYF
TRBJ1-2	NA	TRBV2	NA	TGTGCCAGCAGTACGAAGACAGGACCCCTCTATGGCTACACCTTC	CASSTKTGPLYGYTF
TRBJ2-1	NA	TRBV11-3	NA	TGTGCCAGCTCTAATCGGGTCGGCAATGAGCAGTTCTTC	CASSNRVGNEQFF
TRBJ1-5	NA	TRBV23-1	NA	TGCGCCAGCAGCCCCGGGGAGAATCAGCCCCAGCATTTT	CASSPGENQPQHF
TRBJ2-2	NA	TRBV2	NA	TGTGCCAGCAAGGGGCAGGAGAACACCGGGGAGCTGTTTTTT	CASKGQENTGELFF
TRBJ1-5	NA	TRBV5-5	NA	TGTGCCAGCAGCCCATCGGTGAATCAGCCCCAGCATTTT	CASSPSVNQPQHF
TRBJ2-1	NA	TRBV12-3/TRBV12-4	NA	TGTGCCAGCGCTCAGGGGATCAGTGAGCAGTTCTTC	CASAQGISEQFF
TRBJ2-1	TRBD1	TRBV7-3	NA	TGTGCCAGCGGCCACCAACCGGGACAGGTAGGCGATGAGCAGTTCTTC	CASGHQPGQVGDEQFF
TRBJ1-2	NA	TRBV28	NA	TGTGCCAGCAGCCTTTGGGGCCCAAACTATGGCTACACCTTC	CASSLWGPNYGYTF
TRBJ2-2	NA	TRBV5-1	NA	TGCGCCAGCAGCGGAGGGGTCCCGAACACCGGGGAGCTGTTTTTT	CASSGGVPNTGELFF
TRBJ1-2	NA	TRBV24-1	NA	TGTGCCACCAGTGATACACAGGTCCGGGGCTACACCTTC	CATSDTQVRGYTF
TRBJ1-5	TRBD1	TRBV4-2	NA	TGTGCCAGCAGCCAAGATGGACAGGTCCAGTATAGCAATCAGCCCCAGCATTTT	CASSQDGQVQYSNQPQHF
TRBJ1-2	TRBD1	TRBV10-2	once	TGCGCCAGCTATAGGACAGGCGAACCCTATGGCTACACCTTC	CASYRTGEPYGYTF
TRBJ1-2	NA	TRBV19	NA	TGTGCCAGTAGTATTGGCAGACTTCACTATGGCTACACCTTC	CASSIGRLHYGYTF
TRBJ1-5	NA	TRBV19	NA	TGTGCCAGTAGTATTGGGCGCAGGCCCGATCAGCCCCAGCATTTT	CASSIGRRPDQPQHF
TRBJ1-1	NA	TRBV18	NA	TGTGCCAGCTCACCGAGGCAAGCAGGGCTAAACACTGAAGCTTTCTTT	CASSPRQAGLNTEAFF
TRBJ2-2	TRBD2	TRBV7-6	NA	TGTGCCAGCAGCGCCCTCAGCGGGGGCCTTAACACCGGGGAGCTGTTTTTT	CASSALSGGLNTGELFF
TRBJ2-2	NA	TRBV7-3	once	TGTGCCAGCAGCGGAACCGGGCCCCGAGCGGGCACCGGGGAGCTGTTTTTT	CASSGTGPRAGTGELFF
TRBJ2-4	TRBD1	TRBV6-5	NA	TGTGCCAGCGGACAGGGTGGAACGGACATTCAGTACTTC	CASGQGGTDIQYF
TRBJ1-5	TRBD1	TRBV6-6	NA	TGTGCCAGTCTCCGGGACAGGAGTTTTCAGCCCCAGCATTTT	CASLRDRSFQPQHF